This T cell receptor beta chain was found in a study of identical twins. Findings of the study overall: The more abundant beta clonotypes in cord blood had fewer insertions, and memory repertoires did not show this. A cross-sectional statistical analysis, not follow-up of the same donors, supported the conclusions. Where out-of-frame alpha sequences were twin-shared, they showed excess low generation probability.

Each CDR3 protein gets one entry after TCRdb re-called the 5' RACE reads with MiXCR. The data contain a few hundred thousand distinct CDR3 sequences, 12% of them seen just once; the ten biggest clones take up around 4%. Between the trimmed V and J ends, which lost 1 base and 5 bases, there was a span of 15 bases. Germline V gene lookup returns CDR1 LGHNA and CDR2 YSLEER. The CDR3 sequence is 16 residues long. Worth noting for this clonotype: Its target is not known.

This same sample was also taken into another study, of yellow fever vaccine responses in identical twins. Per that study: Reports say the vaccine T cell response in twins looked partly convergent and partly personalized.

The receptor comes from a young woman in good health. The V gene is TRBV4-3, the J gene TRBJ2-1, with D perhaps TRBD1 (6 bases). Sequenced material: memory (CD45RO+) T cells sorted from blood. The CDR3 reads CASSQAYQGIDNEQFF. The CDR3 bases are TGCGCCAGCAGCCAAGCATACCAGGGGATTGACAATGAGCAGTTCTTC.